A selection of T cell receptor beta chains follows, all from one sample in a study of early T cells in non-severe SARS-CoV-2 infection. One entry per CDR3 protein, called by TCRdb with MiXCR from the 5' RACE reads. Of some 97,000 distinct CDR3 sequences detected, about 10% appear once; the ten largest clones hold just over 4.5%. The sequencing used whole blood, collected at baseline. The receptor set was obtained from an adult who was a healthcare worker with PCR-confirmed SARS-CoV-2 infection or an uninfected control (not recorded which). CDR3s include the opening cysteine and the closing phenylalanine or tryptophan. The D gene is left open where the match is weak. Rows give clone size only sometimes, using once, few, many, or a class for an expanded clone.

v_call	j_call	d_call	clone_size	cdr3_nt	cdr3_aa
TRBV12-3/TRBV12-4	TRBJ2-5	-	many	TGTGCCAGCAGTTTAAGTCAGACCATGACCCAGTACTTC	CASSLSQTMTQYF
TRBV29-1	TRBJ2-4	TRBD1	few	TGCAGCGCTGGACAGGGATCGGACTGGAACATTCAGTACTTC	CSAGQGSDWNIQYF
TRBV3-1	TRBJ2-7	-	many	TGTGCCAGCAGCCAAGGCCCCTACGAGCAGTACTTC	CASSQGPYEQYF
TRBV7-2	TRBJ1-5	-	many	TGTGCCAGCAGCCAAGGACGGATATATAGCAATCAGCCCCAGCATTTT	CASSQGRIYSNQPQHF
TRBV6-2/TRBV6-3	TRBJ2-1	TRBD2	-	TGTGCCAGCAGTTACTCGGGACTAGCGTTAAATGAGCAGTTCTTC	CASSYSGLALNEQFF
TRBV27	TRBJ2-7	TRBD1	-	TGTGCCAGCGCGACGGGGGTCAGACAGGGGGTCCACGAGCAGTACTTC	CASATGVRQGVHEQYF
TRBV20-1	TRBJ2-4	-	-	TGCAGTGCTAGAGTTCTCAGGGGAAGGCTAGCCAAAAACATTCAGTACTTC	CSARVLRGRLAKNIQYF
TRBV29-1	TRBJ2-3	TRBD1	-	TGCAGCTGCCACCGGACAGGGCGCACAGATACGCAGTATTTT	CSCHRTGRTDTQYF
TRBV3-1	TRBJ2-7	TRBD2	-	TGTGCCAGCAGCCAAATACAGCGGGGGAACTACGAGCAGTACTTC	CASSQIQRGNYEQYF
TRBV18	TRBJ1-4	TRBD1	few	TGTGCCAGCTCATCGGGACAGGGAGCTAATGAAAAACTGTTTTTT	CASSSGQGANEKLFF
TRBV14	TRBJ1-4	-	few	TGTGCCAGCAGCCAAGATTGGATGCGAGGAGAGGAAAAACTGTTTTTT	CASSQDWMRGEEKLFF
TRBV7-3	TRBJ1-6	-	few	TGTGCCAGCAGCTTAATGTCGGACGGCAATTCACCCCTCCACTTT	CASSLMSDGNSPLHF
TRBV19	TRBJ2-2	-	few	TGTGCCAGTAAACCGCCCACCGGGGAGCTGTTTTTT	CASKPPTGELFF
TRBV19	TRBJ2-3	-	many	TGTGCCAGCTCGACAGGCACAGATACGCAGTATTTT	CASSTGTDTQYF
TRBV20-1	TRBJ1-2	-	-	TGCAGTGCTAGCGCACAGGGAGCATATGGCTACACCTTC	CSASAQGAYGYTF
TRBV6-2/TRBV6-3	TRBJ2-1	-	-	TGTGCCAGCAGTTTTCACCCTAGTATTGGGCAGTTCTTC	CASSFHPSIGQFF
TRBV11-2	TRBJ2-5	TRBD2	many	TGTGCCAGCAGCTTATATACGGGAGGGGGGGCCCAGTACTTC	CASSLYTGGGAQYF
TRBV20-1	TRBJ2-5	-	few	TGCAGTGCTAGTCCTCTTTTTGAGACCCAGTACTTC	CSASPLFETQYF
TRBV6-5	TRBJ1-2	-	few	TGTGCCAGCAGGACGAAGACAGGACATTATGGCTACACCTTC	CASRTKTGHYGYTF
TRBV7-6	TRBJ1-1	TRBD1	many	TGTGCCAGCAGCCCACAGGGGGGTACTGAAGCTTTCTTT	CASSPQGGTEAFF
TRBV5-1	TRBJ2-1	-	few	TGCGCCAGCAGCCTGATTAATGCCGGCTCCGCTGAGCAGTTCTTC	CASSLINAGSAEQFF
TRBV20-1	TRBJ1-1	-	-	TGCAGTGCTAGCCCGGGGACTGAAGCTTTCTTT	CSASPGTEAFF
TRBV18	TRBJ2-1	-	-	TGTGCCAGCTCACCAAGTAACACCTACAATGAGCAGTTCTTC	CASSPSNTYNEQFF
TRBV4-2	TRBJ2-3	TRBD2	-	TGTGCCAGCAGCCAAGAAGGCCCGGGACTAGCGGGCTCTAGCACAGATACGCAGTATTTT	CASSQEGPGLAGSSTDTQYF
TRBV7-2	TRBJ1-2	TRBD1	-	TGTGCCAGCAGCTTTCCTATTGGACAGGGATCACCCTTTAACTATGGCTACACCTTC	CASSFPIGQGSPFNYGYTF
TRBV19	TRBJ1-4	-	many	TGTGCCAGTAGTCGGGGGAATGAAAAACTGTTTTTT	CASSRGNEKLFF
TRBV7-9	TRBJ1-3	-	-	TGTGCCAGCAGCTTAGAGGGGCGCCCCATATATTTT	CASSLEGRPIYF
TRBV6-6	TRBJ2-2	-	many	TGTGCCAGCAGTTACTCCCCGCGGTCCTACACCGGGGAGCTGTTTTTT	CASSYSPRSYTGELFF
TRBV6-1	TRBJ2-3	-	few	TGTGCCAGCCGGGATTTAACAGATACGCAGTATTTT	CASRDLTDTQYF
TRBV20-1	TRBJ1-2	TRBD1	few	TGCAGTGTTCGGGACAGGGAAAGGAATGGCTACACCTTC	CSVRDRERNGYTF
TRBV24-1	TRBJ2-7	TRBD1	few	TGTGCCACCAGTGATTCGGACAGGTTCCCCTACGAGCAGTACTTC	CATSDSDRFPYEQYF
TRBV5-6	TRBJ2-3	-	few	TGTGCCAGCAGCTTCACCGCCCTGGCAGATACGCAGTATTTT	CASSFTALADTQYF
TRBV5-6	TRBJ1-5	TRBD1	-	TGTGCCAGCAGCTTGCAGGGGGATAGCAATCAGCCCCAGCATTTT	CASSLQGDSNQPQHF
TRBV20-1	TRBJ1-3	-	few	TGCAGTGCCCACCCTGGTAGGGGGGATCCTGGAAACACCATATATTTT	CSAHPGRGDPGNTIYF
TRBV2	TRBJ2-2	-	-	TGTGCCAGACGTCTCCTAGCCGGGGAGCTGTTTTTT	CARRLLAGELFF
TRBV3-1	TRBJ2-1	-	few	TGTGCCAGCAGCCAAGTCTTCGGGAATGAGCAGTTCTTC	CASSQVFGNEQFF
TRBV13	TRBJ2-2	-	few	TGTGCCAGCGGATCCGGGACACGGATTGGGGAGCTGTTTTTT	CASGSGTRIGELFF
TRBV6-2/TRBV6-3	TRBJ1-2	-	-	TGTGCCAGCAGTTACTCGATCGGCTACACCTTC	CASSYSIGYTF
TRBV19	TRBJ2-4	TRBD1	many	TGTGCCAGTAGTCGGGACAGCGCCGGTCTTAGCAAAAACATTCAGTACTTC	CASSRDSAGLSKNIQYF
TRBV4-3	TRBJ2-7	TRBD1	-	TGCGCCAGCAGCCAAGAGGGGACAGGGACCTACGAGCAGTACTTC	CASSQEGTGTYEQYF
TRBV19	TRBJ2-7	-	few	TGTGCCAGTAAACCCCAGTTACATGCTGACGAGCAGTACTTC	CASKPQLHADEQYF
TRBV10-3	TRBJ1-2	TRBD1	many	TGTGCCATCAGTGAGAAGAGAGGGGGCGCGGACTATGGCTACACCTTC	CAISEKRGGADYGYTF
TRBV7-8	TRBJ2-7	-	few	TGTGCCAGCAGCTTTCAGACGGGCTCCTACGAGCAGTACTTC	CASSFQTGSYEQYF
TRBV6-5	TRBJ1-6	-	-	TGTGCCAGCAAAGGGGCGGTTAATTCACCCCTCCACTTT	CASKGAVNSPLHF
TRBV7-9	TRBJ1-4	-	-	TGTGCCAGCAGTGCAACTAATGAAAAACTGTTTTTT	CASSATNEKLFF
TRBV10-2	TRBJ2-7	TRBD2	many	TGCGCCAGCAGCACCGGGACTAGCGGGGAAGAGCAGTACTTC	CASSTGTSGEEQYF
TRBV6-6	TRBJ2-7	TRBD1	many	TGTGCCAGCAGTTACCAGGGACAGGGTGCCTCCTACGAGCAGTACTTC	CASSYQGQGASYEQYF
TRBV7-2	TRBJ1-1	-	few	TGTGCCAGCAGCTTTCGGGGGCGAGACACTGAAGCTTTCTTT	CASSFRGRDTEAFF
TRBV2	TRBJ2-5	-	few	TGTGCCAGCAGTGACGGACAAGGCCAAGAGACCCAGTACTTC	CASSDGQGQETQYF
TRBV12-3/TRBV12-4	TRBJ1-4	-	many	TGTGCCAGCAGACCGGGGTCCCTAAAACTGTTTTTT	CASRPGSLKLFF
TRBV29-1	TRBJ2-2	-	many	TGCAGCGTTTCAACCTATGGGGGCACCGGGGAGCTGTTTTTT	CSVSTYGGTGELFF
TRBV5-1	TRBJ2-5	-	-	TGCGCCAGCAGCTTGGCCGAACGGAGGACCCAGTACTTC	CASSLAERRTQYF
TRBV4-1	TRBJ2-2	TRBD2	-	TGCGCCAGCAGCCAAACGACTAGCGGGAGATCGGGCGGGGAGCTGTTTTTT	CASSQTTSGRSGGELFF
TRBV5-1	TRBJ2-7	TRBD2	few	TGCGCCAGCAGCTTGGTCCCAGCGGGAGGGAACGAGCAGTACTTC	CASSLVPAGGNEQYF
TRBV11-2	TRBJ1-4	-	many	TGTGCCAGCAGCTTAGAGATAGATGAAAAACTGTTTTTT	CASSLEIDEKLFF